This T cell receptor (beta chain) derives from a study of control samples from healthy donors and cancer patients. Data came from immunoSEQ multiplex PCR; TCRdb stores just in-frame clones and leaves some out. The sample includes fewer than 90,000 clones, 94% seen only once; the top ten take 6.2%. The CDR3 totals 12 residues. Trimming took 6 bases from V and 5 from J; bases not matched to a gene: 0. From germline, CDR1 is MNHEY and CDR2 SMNVEV (reference sequence). This receptor was obtained from a woman between 35 and 50 years old in good health. The V gene is TRBV27, the J gene TRBJ2-3; TRBD1 matches at 9 bases. Sequenced material: blood. The CDR3 DNA reads as TGTGCCAGCAGGGACAGGGGAGATACGCAGTATTTT. This codes for CASRDRGDTQYF.